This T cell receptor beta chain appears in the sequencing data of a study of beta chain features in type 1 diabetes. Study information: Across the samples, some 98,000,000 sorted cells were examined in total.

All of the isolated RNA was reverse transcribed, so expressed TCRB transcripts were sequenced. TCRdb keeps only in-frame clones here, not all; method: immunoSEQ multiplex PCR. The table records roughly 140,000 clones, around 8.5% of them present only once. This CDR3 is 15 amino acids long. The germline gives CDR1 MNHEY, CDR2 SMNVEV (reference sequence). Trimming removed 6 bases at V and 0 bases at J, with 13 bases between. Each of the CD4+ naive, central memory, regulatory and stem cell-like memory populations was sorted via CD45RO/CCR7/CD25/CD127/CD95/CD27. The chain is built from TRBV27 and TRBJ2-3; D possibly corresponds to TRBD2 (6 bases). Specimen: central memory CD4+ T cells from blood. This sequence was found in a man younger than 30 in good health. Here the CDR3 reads CASSRRAGSTDTQYF. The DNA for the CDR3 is TGTGCCAGCAGCCGGAGGGCCGGGAGCACAGATACGCAGTATTTT.